The 9 T cell receptor beta chains listed next were all sequenced from one sample in a study of cytomegalovirus exposure and HLA in healthy donors. Both 60 Vbeta primers and 13 Jbeta primers went into the PCR. The data were produced by immunoSEQ multiplex PCR, yet TCRdb's version contains in-frame clones alone and is incomplete. Of 140,000 to 150,000 clones listed, approximately 84% are singletons. Sequencing used PBMCs. These receptors were obtained from a woman between 55 and 75 years old in good health and CMV-seropositive.

A word on this clone: One junction end disagrees with the germline gene, perhaps due to a read error. The chain couples TRBV7-2 to TRBJ1-4; perhaps TRBD1 as D (6 bases). Germline assignment: CDR1 SGHTA and CDR2 FQGNSA. The CDR3 is made up of 15 amino acids. CDR3 nucleotide sequence: TGTGCCAGCAGCCTAGCCACAGGGTTTGGGGAAAAACTGTTTTTT. Its translation: CASSLATGFGEKLFF.

This clone was recorded once. The rearrangement uses TRBV6-5 and TRBJ2-5; a weak D match, TRBD1 (6 bases). The end of the DNA fits TRBJ2-7 better, so the J call may be wrong. The CDR3 contains 13 residues. The germline CDR1 and CDR2 sequences are MNHEY and SVGAGI. Here the CDR3 DNA reads TGTGCCAGCAGTTTCCGACAGGCCTACGAGCAGTACTTC. This encodes CASSFRQAYEQYF.

J is TRBJ2-7 and V is TRBV30; 7 nucleotides align to TRBD2. Germline V CDR1 and CDR2: GTSNPN, SVGIG (reference sequence). V lost 2 bases to trimming and J lost 2 bases; unmatched junction nucleotides: 9. The CDR3 is made up of 15 amino acids. The CDR3 protein is CAWSLGGGHPYEQYF. In DNA form, the CDR3 reads TGTGCCTGGAGTCTTGGCGGGGGTCATCCCTACGAGCAGTACTTC.

The chain carries TRBV21-1 and TRBJ2-7; TRBD2 was called by the table and not checked on the DNA. TRBV21-1 is flagged as a pseudogene. The CDR3 contains 14 residues. CDR3 DNA: TGTGCCAGCGCCGGACTAGCGGGAATGTACGAGCAGTACTTC. Amino acid sequence: CASAGLAGMYEQYF.

The chain joins TRBV28 to TRBJ2-5; 9 positions match TRBD1. Losses at the gene ends were 1 base for V and 2 bases for J; bases not matched to a gene: 5. Germline CDR1 and CDR2: MDHEN and SYDVKM. The CDR3 is made up of 16 amino acids. Here the CDR3 DNA reads TGTGCCAGCAGTTTATTGGGACAGGGAAATCAAGAGACCCAGTACTTC. Translation: CASSLLGQGNQETQYF. Supplemented by reference TRBV28 and TRBJ2-5, the full variable domain reads DVKVTQSSRYLVKRTGEKVFLECVQDMDHENMFWYRQDPGLGLRLIYFSYDVKMKEKGDIPEGYSVSREKKERFSLILESASTNQTSMYLCASSLLGQGNQETQYFGPGTRLLVL.

The chain employs TRBV28 and TRBJ2-1, with TRBD2 matching 10 bases. V was clipped by 3 bases and J by 2 bases; unmatched bases: 1. Germline assignment: CDR1 MDHEN and CDR2 SYDVKM. The CDR3 loop spans 15 amino acids. The CDR3 loop is CASSFTSGAYNEQFF. CDR3 bases: TGTGCCAGCAGTTTCACTAGCGGGGCCTACAATGAGCAGTTCTTC.

This clone has just one count. The chain uses TRBV27 and TRBJ2-1; D gene unclear. Trimming cost V 5 bases and J 5 bases, with 13 bases left between them. Germline CDR1 is MNHEY and CDR2 is SMNVEV (reference sequence). The CDR3 totals 14 residues. The CDR3 DNA reads as TGTGCCAGCAGTCTCCGCGGAGCCGACAATGAGCAGTTCTTC. As protein: CASSLRGADNEQFF.

The genes are TRBV7-9 and TRBJ1-1; D is unresolved. The germline gives CDR1 SEHNR, CDR2 FQNEAQ (reference sequence). V gave up 0 bases and J gave up 3 bases, with 11 bases separating them. The CDR3 is made up of 15 amino acids. CDR3 region: CASSLAARGYTEAFF. The CDR3 bases are TGTGCCAGCAGCTTAGCCGCCAGAGGGTACACTGAAGCTTTCTTT.

The CDR3, as DNA: TGCGCCAGCAGCCTCATGCTTGCGGGAACCGGGGAGCTGTTTTTT. This codes for CASSLMLAGTGELFF. The chain employs TRBV4-3 and TRBJ2-2, with D perhaps TRBD2 (6 bases). The V end was cut by 4 bases, the J end by 5 bases, with 14 bases between. CDR3 length: 15 amino acids. Looked up from germline, CDR1 is LGHNA and CDR2 is YSLEER.